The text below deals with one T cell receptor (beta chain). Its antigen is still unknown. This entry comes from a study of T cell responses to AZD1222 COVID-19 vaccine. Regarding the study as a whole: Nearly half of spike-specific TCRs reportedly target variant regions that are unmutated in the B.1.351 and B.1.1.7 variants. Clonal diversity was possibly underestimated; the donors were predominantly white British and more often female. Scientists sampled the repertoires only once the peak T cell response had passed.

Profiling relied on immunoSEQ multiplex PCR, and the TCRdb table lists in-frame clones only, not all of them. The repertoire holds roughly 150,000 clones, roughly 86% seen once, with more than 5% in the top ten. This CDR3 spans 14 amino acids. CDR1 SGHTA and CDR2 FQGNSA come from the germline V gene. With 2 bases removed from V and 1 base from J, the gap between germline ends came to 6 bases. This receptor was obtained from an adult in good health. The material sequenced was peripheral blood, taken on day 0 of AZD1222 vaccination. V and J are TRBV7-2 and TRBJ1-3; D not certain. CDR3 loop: CASSLQTSGNTIYF. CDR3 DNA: TGTGCCAGCAGCTTACAGACTTCTGGAAACACCATATATTTT.